These 6 T cell receptor beta chains were all obtained from the same sample, sequenced in a study of blood T cells in healthy people across ages. With a J-beta primer mix and a sample-barcoded 5' primer, a second PCR ran roughly 6 to 11 cycles. Each CDR3 protein is one row after TCRdb ran MiXCR on the 5' RACE reads. Counted here are nearly 1 million distinct CDR3 sequences, 51% occurring once; the ten biggest clones make up about 22%. The source material was blood. The receptors shown here come from a woman aged 60-70 years in good health.

This clonotype was seen a handful of times. V usage is TRBV4-1 and J usage is TRBJ2-1; 13 bases line up with TRBD2. Germline CDR1 and CDR2: MGHRA and YSYEKL. The trim removed 2 bases at V and 7 bases at J, leaving 2 bases unmatched. This CDR3 is built from 15 residues. The CDR3 sequence is CASSQPTSGRNEQFF. In DNA, the CDR3 is TGCGCCAGCAGCCAACCGACTAGCGGGAGGAATGAGCAGTTCTTC.

This clonotype was counted once. The genes are TRBV5-1 and TRBJ1-3, with D possibly being TRBD1 (6 bases). This CDR3 is built from 16 residues. From germline, CDR1 is SGHRS and CDR2 YFSETQ. Trimming removed 4 bases from V and 0 bases from J, with 14 bases in between. The CDR3 loop is CASSPTGLSSGNTIYF. The CDR3 DNA sequence: TGCGCCAGCAGCCCCACAGGGCTCAGCTCTGGAAACACCATATATTTT.

This clonotype occurred once. Relative to the germline gene, one junction end is altered; a read error may explain this. This chain connects TRBV25-1 to TRBJ1-1, with 7 bases aligning to TRBD1. The V gene's germline CDR1 is MGHDK and CDR2 SYGVNS. The CDR3 runs 15 residues. CDR3 amino acids: CAGSEHRGGDTEAFF. Here the CDR3 DNA reads TGTGCCGGCAGTGAACACAGGGGAGGGGACACTGAAGCTTTCTTT.

This chain uses TRBV20-1 with TRBJ2-4; D may be TRBD2 (7 bases). V lost 5 bases and J lost 0, with 17 bases in between. The CDR3 length is 16 residues. Per germline, CDR1 DFQATT and CDR2 SNEGSKA (reference sequence). CDR3: CSAGQFSGLAKNIQYF. The CDR3 nucleotides read TGCAGTGCTGGACAGTTTAGCGGGTTAGCCAAAAACATTCAGTACTTC.

J is TRBJ2-1 and V is TRBV7-2; D may be TRBD1 or TRBD2 (5 bases each). Germline loops: CDR1 SGHTA, CDR2 FQGNSA. Trimming stripped 8 bases from V and 4 bases from J, with 15 bases between. CDR3 length: 14 residues. The CDR3 loop reads CASRTVGGYNEQFF. For the CDR3, the DNA is TGTGCCAGCCGGACCGTTGGGGGATACAATGAGCAGTTCTTC.

The rearrangement joins TRBV11-1 to TRBJ1-1; 8 nucleotides agree with TRBD1. CDR1 and CDR2 (germline): SGHAT, FQDESV (reference sequence). The CDR3 sequence is 12 residues long. Germline trimming cut 5 bases from V and 11 bases from J; bases unmatched to any gene: 7. The CDR3 here is CASSRDRQRAFF. The CDR3 DNA reads TGTGCCAGCAGCCGGGACAGGCAAAGGGCTTTCTTT.